Listed below are T cell receptor beta chains from one sample, sequenced in a study of blood T cell repertoires in COVID-19. Profiling relied on immunoSEQ multiplex PCR, and the TCRdb table lists in-frame clones only, not all of them. Of about 150,000 clones listed, 87% were seen once; the top ten hold 5%. The sample consisted of peripheral blood. Receptors were obtained from a human donor in a cohort sampled during active COVID-19. Both conserved end residues are part of each CDR3. The order of the fields is J gene, V gene, CDR3 protein.

>TRBJ2-3|TRBV6-5
CASRGRPPHTDTQYF
>TRBJ2-7|TRBV6-5
CASGGANSYEQYF
>TRBJ2-2|TRBV19
CASSTQTVWDTGELFF
>TRBJ1-2|TRBV18
CASSYREKLGYTF
>TRBJ2-7|TRBV19
CASSIGRQTLVDEQYF
>TRBJ2-1|TRBV9
CASSVGVGGSEQFF
>TRBJ2-5|TRBV5-1
CASSGGLAGGIKETQYF
>TRBJ1-6|TRBV18
CASSPTGGNSPLHF
>TRBJ1-5|TRBV7-9
CASSLGAADGNQPQHF
>TRBJ1-6|TRBV6-4
CASSDQAGGSPLHF
>TRBJ2-7|TRBV30
CAWTFRDSYEQYF
>TRBJ1-1|TRBV7-9
CASSSAGGTEAFF
>TRBJ1-1|TRBV30
CAWTQGAGPGNTEAFF
>TRBJ2-7|TRBV7-9
CASSFGTGGFYEQYF
>TRBJ1-2|TRBV5-4
CASAWSLIETGVANYGYTF
>TRBJ2-2|TRBV30
CAWSQRASGAGELFF
>TRBJ1-1|TRBV19
CASSLPPGQGNTEAFF
>TRBJ2-7|TRBV27
CASSNRDRASYEQYF
>TRBJ2-7|TRBV12-3/TRBV12-4
CASSPGQGYEQYF
>TRBJ1-4|TRBV28
CASRAGTTNEKLFF
>TRBJ2-1|TRBV27
CASSFKRQSYNEQFF
>TRBJ2-2|TRBV7-2
CASSPYYRAPGELFF
>TRBJ1-2|TRBV4-1
CASSQVQDYGYTF
>TRBJ1-5|TRBV7-2
CASSLGPEYSNQPQHF
>TRBJ1-2|TRBV18
CASSPPQGAGYGYTF
>TRBJ1-1|TRBV7-2
CASSTGQANTEAFF
>TRBJ2-3|TRBV5-5
CASSSSGVPDTQYF
>TRBJ1-2|TRBV28
CASSPNYGLVGYTF
>TRBJ2-3|TRBV9
CASSVEAGGEDTQYF
>TRBJ2-7|TRBV4-1
CASRTENTRTYEQYF
>TRBJ2-7|TRBV6-6
CASSYKGQDSYEQYF
>TRBJ1-1|TRBV12-3/TRBV12-4
CASSLAGGTEAFF
>TRBJ1-2|TRBV4-3
CASSQAWGDPNGYTF
>TRBJ1-6|TRBV30
CAWRDKIDRSSYNSPLHF
>TRBJ2-6|TRBV5-1
CASSLTTPSGANVLTF
>TRBJ2-3|TRBV5-6
CASSFRGRSSTDTQYF
>TRBJ2-7|TRBV5-1
CASSLAGTEEQYF
>TRBJ2-7|TRBV30
CAWKSGRANEQYF
>TRBJ2-1|TRBV19
CASSIRAGGYNEQFF
>TRBJ1-1|TRBV28
CASSALGQSVRGAFF
>TRBJ2-1|TRBV7-2
CASSLGQGLPPYNEQFF
>TRBJ2-1|TRBV9
CASSPGLAGGREQFF
>TRBJ2-1|TRBV7-2
CASSFLGVFSYNEQFF
>TRBJ2-3|TRBV6-5
CASSLTSGFPDTQYF
>TRBJ2-1|TRBV7-3
CASSPQGAIYNEQFF
>TRBJ1-2|TRBV5-4
CASSGTGGSGYTF